This T cell receptor (beta chain) is drawn from a study of T cells in tuberculosis. Study in general: Sequenced TCRs come from CD1B-GMM tetramer-binding T cells.

After thawing and overnight rest, PBMC were stained with GMM-loaded CD1B tetramer, viability dye and anti-CD3 for sorting. C32 glucose monomycolate from Rhodococcus equi was loaded onto the CD1B tetramers. From each donor, roughly 100,000 tetramer-negative cells were sorted. Sequencing used immunoSEQ multiplex PCR; TCRdb keeps in-frame clones, though not all of them. The table shows 80,000 to 100,000 clones, with just over 90% occurring only once. CDR1 is SNHLY, CDR2 FYNNEI, per germline. CDR3 length: 15 residues. The germline V and J ends were trimmed by 5 bases and 7 bases, with 17 bases remaining between them.

This clonotype was sampled from an adult woman with latent tuberculosis. The source material was CD1b-GMM tetramer-negative cells sorted from PBMCs. The chain combines TRBV2 with TRBJ1-4, with D possibly being TRBD1 (5 bases). The CDR3 spells CASSRIVQGGEKLFF. CDR3 nucleotide sequence: TGTGCCAGCAGTAGAATTGTCCAGGGTGGTGAAAAACTGTTTTTT.